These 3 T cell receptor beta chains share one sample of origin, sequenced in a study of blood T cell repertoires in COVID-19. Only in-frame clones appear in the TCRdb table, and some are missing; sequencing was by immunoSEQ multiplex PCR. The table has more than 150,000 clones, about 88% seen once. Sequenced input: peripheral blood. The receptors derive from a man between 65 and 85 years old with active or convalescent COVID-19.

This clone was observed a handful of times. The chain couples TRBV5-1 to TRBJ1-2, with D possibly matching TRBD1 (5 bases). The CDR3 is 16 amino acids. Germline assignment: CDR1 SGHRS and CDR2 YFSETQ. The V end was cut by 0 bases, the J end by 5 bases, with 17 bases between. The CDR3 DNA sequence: TGCGCCAGCAGCTTGGGTTCCCGGCAGGGAGGTTATGGCTACACCTTC. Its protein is CASSLGSRQGGYGYTF.

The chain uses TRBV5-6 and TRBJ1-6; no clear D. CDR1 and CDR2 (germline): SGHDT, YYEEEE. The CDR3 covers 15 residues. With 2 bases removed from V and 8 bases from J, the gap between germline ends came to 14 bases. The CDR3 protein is CASSFFTLPDSPLHF. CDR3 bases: TGTGCCAGCAGCTTTTTTACTTTGCCCGATTCACCCCTCCACTTT. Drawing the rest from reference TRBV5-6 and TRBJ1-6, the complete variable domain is DAGVTQSPTHLIKTRGQQVTLRCSPKSGHDTVSWYQQALGQGPQFIFQYYEEEERQRGNFPDRFSGHQFPNYSSELNVNALLLGDSALYLCASSFFTLPDSPLHFGNGTRLTVT.

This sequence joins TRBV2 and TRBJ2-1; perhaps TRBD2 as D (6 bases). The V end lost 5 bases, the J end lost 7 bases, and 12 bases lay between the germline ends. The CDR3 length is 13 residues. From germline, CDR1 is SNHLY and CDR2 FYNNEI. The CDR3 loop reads CASSRPGRNEQFF. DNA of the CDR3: TGTGCCAGCAGTCGTCCGGGGAGGAATGAGCAGTTCTTC. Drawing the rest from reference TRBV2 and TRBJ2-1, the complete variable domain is EPEVTQTPSHQVTQMGQEVILRCVPISNHLYFYWYRQILGQKVEFLVSFYNNEISEKSEIFDDQFSVERPDGSNFTLKIRSTKLEDSAMYFCASSRPGRNEQFFGPGTRLTVL.